This T cell receptor beta chain comes out of a study of CD4+ T cells in melanoma (dated by TCRdb to between 2022 and 2023). With respect to the entire study: Neoantigen-specific CD4+ T cells in human melanoma were what the study investigated. Overall study outcomes, separate from this receptor: According to the report, neoantigen-specific CD4+ T cells in melanoma displayed diverse differentiation states. The report described a correlation between neoantigen-specific CD4+ T cells and the function of CD8+ T cells, macrophages and B cells.

Donors were patients with melanoma. From the cysteine up to the phenylalanine, the CDR3 has a length of 14 residues. This entry keeps only the CDR3 DNA: 42 bases, framed from base 1. The CDR1 and CDR2 encoded by the germline V gene are KGHSY and FQNENV. V gives up 5 bases and J gives up 0 bases, and the segment between their germline ends measures 8 bases. The method behind the library was the immunoSEQ multiplex PCR assay. In its TCRdb copy, this immuneACCESS table keeps in-frame sequences only and misses some clones. Where compared with another copy, unresolved V genes explain less than half of these, and the others have no known cause. In all, the sample holds some 4,300 clones, and 60% to 65% of those were seen once. About 29% of the sample goes to the ten largest clones. A remark on this clone: Its antigen is currently not known. No much larger clonotype is one base removed from it; base qualities were not supplied.

The TCR was taken from a human donor with melanoma. The chain is made from TRBV16 and TRBJ1-3; perhaps TRBD1 is the D gene, with 5 bases matching. Material: cells from a culture (not recorded whether cultured in vitro). The DNA sequence is TGTGCCAGCAGCGAAGGGGTCTCTGGAAACACCATATATTTT. It is translated as CASSEGVSGNTIYF. With all but the CDR3 taken from the reference TRBV16 and TRBJ1-3 genes, the full variable domain is: GEEVAQTPKHLVRGEGQKAKLYCAPIKGHSYVFWYQQVLKNEFKFLISFQNENVFDETGMPKERFSAKCLPNSPCSLEIQATKLEDSAVYFCASSEGVSGNTIYFGEGSWLTVV.